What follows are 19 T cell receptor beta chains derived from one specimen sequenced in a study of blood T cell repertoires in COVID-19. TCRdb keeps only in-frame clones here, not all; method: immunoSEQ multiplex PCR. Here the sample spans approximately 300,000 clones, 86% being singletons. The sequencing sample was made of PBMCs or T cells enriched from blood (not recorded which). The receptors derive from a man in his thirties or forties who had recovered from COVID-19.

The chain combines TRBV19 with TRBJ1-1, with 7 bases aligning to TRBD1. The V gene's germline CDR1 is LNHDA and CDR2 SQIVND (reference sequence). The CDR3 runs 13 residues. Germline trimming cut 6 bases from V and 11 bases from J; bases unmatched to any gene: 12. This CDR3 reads CASRALDRPGAFF. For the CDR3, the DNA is TGTGCCAGTAGAGCCTTGGACAGGCCCGGGGCTTTCTTT.

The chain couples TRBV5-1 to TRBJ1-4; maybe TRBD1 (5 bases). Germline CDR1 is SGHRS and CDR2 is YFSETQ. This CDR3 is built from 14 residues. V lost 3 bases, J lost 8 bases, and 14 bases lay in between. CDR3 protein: CASSSAGVGEKLFF. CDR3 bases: TGCGCCAGCAGCTCCGCGGGGGTGGGCGAAAAACTGTTTTTT.

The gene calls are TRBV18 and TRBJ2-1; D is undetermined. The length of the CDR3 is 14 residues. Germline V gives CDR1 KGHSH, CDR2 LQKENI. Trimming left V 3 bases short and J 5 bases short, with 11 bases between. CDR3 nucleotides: TGTGCCAGCTCACCCGTAAACTACCACAATGAGCAGTTCTTC. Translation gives CASSPVNYHNEQFF.

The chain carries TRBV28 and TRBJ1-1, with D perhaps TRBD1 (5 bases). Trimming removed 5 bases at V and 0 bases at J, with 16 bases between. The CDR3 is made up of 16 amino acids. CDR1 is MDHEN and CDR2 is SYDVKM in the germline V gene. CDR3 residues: CASSPDLQGMNTEAFF. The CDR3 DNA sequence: TGTGCCAGCAGTCCGGACCTGCAGGGAATGAACACTGAAGCTTTCTTT. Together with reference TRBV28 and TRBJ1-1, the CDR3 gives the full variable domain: DVKVTQSSRYLVKRTGEKVFLECVQDMDHENMFWYRQDPGLGLRLIYFSYDVKMKEKGDIPEGYSVSREKKERFSLILESASTNQTSMYLCASSPDLQGMNTEAFFGQGTRLTVV.

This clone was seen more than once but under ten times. The CDR3 reads CASSQGQVTYGYTF. CDR3 DNA: TGTGCCAGCAGCCAGGGACAGGTTACCTATGGCTACACCTTC. This chain connects TRBV7-9 to TRBJ1-2, with 8 bases matching TRBD1. The CDR3 loop spans 14 amino acids. Germline CDR1 reads SEHNR; CDR2 reads FQNEAQ (reference sequence). Trimming at V came to 5 bases and at J to 4 bases, leaving 6 bases not matched to a gene.

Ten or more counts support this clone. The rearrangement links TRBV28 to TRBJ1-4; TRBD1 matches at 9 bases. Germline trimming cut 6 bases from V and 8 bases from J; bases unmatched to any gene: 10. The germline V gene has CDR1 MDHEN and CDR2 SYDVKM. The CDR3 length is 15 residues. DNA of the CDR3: TGTGCCAGCAGAACCCCGGGACAGGGACAAGAAAAACTGTTTTTT. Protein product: CASRTPGQGQEKLFF. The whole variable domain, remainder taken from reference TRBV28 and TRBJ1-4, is DVKVTQSSRYLVKRTGEKVFLECVQDMDHENMFWYRQDPGLGLRLIYFSYDVKMKEKGDIPEGYSVSREKKERFSLILESASTNQTSMYLCASRTPGQGQEKLFFGSGTQLSVL.

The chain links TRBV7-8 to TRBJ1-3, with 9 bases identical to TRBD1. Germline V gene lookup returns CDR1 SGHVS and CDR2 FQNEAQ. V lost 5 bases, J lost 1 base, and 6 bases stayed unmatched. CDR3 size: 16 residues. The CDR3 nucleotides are TGTGCCAGCAGCCTACAGGGGGCGCGATCTGGAAACACCATATATTTT. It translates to CASSLQGARSGNTIYF.

The CDR3 is CASSIGSVRTEAFF. For the CDR3, the DNA is TGTGCCAGTAGTATCGGGAGCGTCCGCACTGAAGCTTTCTTT. The rearrangement uses TRBV19 and TRBJ1-1; D ambiguous. This CDR3 has 14 residues. Trimming pared 3 bases from V and 4 bases from J, leaving 12 bases between. Per germline, CDR1 LNHDA and CDR2 SQIVND (reference sequence).

CDR3 DNA: TGTGCCAGCAGCTTATTATATGGACTTGCCACAGATACGCAGTATTTT. Protein sequence: CASSLLYGLATDTQYF. This chain links TRBV7-8 with TRBJ2-3; the D gene is possibly TRBD2 (5 bases). There are 16 residues in the CDR3. Trimming took 2 bases from V and 2 from J, leaving 14 bases between them. The V gene's germline CDR1 is SGHVS and CDR2 FQNEAQ.

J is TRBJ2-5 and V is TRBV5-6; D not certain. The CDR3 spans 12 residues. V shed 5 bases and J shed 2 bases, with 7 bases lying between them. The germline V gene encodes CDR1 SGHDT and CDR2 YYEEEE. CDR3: CASSFGQETQYF. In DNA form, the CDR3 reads TGTGCCAGCAGTTTCGGTCAAGAGACCCAGTACTTC.

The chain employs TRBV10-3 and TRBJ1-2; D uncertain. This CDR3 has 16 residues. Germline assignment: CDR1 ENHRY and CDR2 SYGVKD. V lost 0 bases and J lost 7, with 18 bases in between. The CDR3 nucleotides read TGTGCCATCAGTGAGTCCCGCCCCGGGCGCGAGGGTGGCTACACCTTC. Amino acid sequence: CAISESRPGREGGYTF.

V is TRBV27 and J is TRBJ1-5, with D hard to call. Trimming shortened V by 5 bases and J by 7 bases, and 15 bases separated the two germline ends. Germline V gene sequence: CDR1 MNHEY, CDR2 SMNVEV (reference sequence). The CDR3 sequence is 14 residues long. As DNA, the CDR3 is TGTGCCAGCAGTCCCGACCGGAGGGCCCAGCCCCAGCATTTT. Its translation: CASSPDRRAQPQHF.

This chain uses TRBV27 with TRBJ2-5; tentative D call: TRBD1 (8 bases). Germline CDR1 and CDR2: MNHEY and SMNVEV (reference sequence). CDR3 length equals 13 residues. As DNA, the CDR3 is TGTGTGTTCATCAGGGGGCGGGGGGAGACCCAGTACTTC. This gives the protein CVFIRGRGETQYF.

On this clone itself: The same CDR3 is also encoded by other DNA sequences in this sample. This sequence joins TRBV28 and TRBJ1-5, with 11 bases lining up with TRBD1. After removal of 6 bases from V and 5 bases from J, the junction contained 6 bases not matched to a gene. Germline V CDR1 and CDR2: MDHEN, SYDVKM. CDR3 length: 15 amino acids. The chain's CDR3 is CASSPRTGGYQPQHF. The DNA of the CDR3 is TGTGCCAGCAGCCCACGGACAGGGGGCTATCAGCCCCAGCATTTT.

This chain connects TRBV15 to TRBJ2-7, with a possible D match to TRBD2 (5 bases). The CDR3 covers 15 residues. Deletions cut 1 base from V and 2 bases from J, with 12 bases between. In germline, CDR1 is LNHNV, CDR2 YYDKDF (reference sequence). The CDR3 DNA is TGTGCCACCAGCAGAGGGAGGCTAAATCCCTACGAGCAGTACTTC. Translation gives CATSRGRLNPYEQYF.

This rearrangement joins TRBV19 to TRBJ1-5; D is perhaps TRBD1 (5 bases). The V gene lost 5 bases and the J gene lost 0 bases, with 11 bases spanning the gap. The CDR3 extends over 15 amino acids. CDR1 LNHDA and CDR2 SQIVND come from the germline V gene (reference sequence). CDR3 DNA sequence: TGTGCCAGTAGTCTCCGGACAAATAGCAATCAGCCCCAGCATTTT. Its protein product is CASSLRTNSNQPQHF.

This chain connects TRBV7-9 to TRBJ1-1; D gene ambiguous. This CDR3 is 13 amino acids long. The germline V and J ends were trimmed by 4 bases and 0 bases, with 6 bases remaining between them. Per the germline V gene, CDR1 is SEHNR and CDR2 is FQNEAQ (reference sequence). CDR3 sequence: CASSSHMNTEAFF. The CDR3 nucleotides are TGTGCCAGCAGCTCTCACATGAACACTGAAGCTTTCTTT.

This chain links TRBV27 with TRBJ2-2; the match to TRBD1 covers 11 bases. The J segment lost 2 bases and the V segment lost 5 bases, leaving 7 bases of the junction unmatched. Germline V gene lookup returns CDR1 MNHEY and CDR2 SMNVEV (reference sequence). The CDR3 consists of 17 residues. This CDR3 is CASSVKGQGGNTGELFF. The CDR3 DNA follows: TGTGCCAGCAGTGTCAAGGGACAGGGGGGCAACACCGGGGAGCTGTTTTTT.

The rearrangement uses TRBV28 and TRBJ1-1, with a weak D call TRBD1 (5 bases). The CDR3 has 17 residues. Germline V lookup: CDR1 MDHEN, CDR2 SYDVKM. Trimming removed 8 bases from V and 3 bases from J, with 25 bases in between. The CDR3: CASARPQGILPHTEAFF. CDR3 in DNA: TGTGCCAGCGCGAGGCCTCAGGGCATCCTGCCCCACACTGAAGCTTTCTTT.